The 3 T cell receptor beta chains reported below all come from one sample, sequenced in a study of blood T cells in healthy people across ages. The use of a sample-barcoded 5' primer and a J-beta primer mix characterized a second PCR of about 7 to 12 cycles. TCRdb reprocessed the 5' RACE reads via MiXCR and lists one record per CDR3 protein. Among some 1.6 million distinct CDR3 sequences, about 31% were seen once, and the ten largest hold approximately 10%. Sequencing was carried out using blood. The origin of the receptors is a woman aged 25 to 39 in good health.

V and J are TRBV3-1 and TRBJ1-2; TRBD1 agrees at 9 bases. Germline trimming cut 4 bases from V and 4 bases from J; bases unmatched to any gene: 7. The CDR3 has 15 amino acids. The germline V gene has CDR1 LGHDT and CDR2 YNNKEL (reference sequence). CDR3 DNA sequence: TGTGCCAGCAGCCCAGAACGGGACAGGGTCTATGGCTACACCTTC. Residues: CASSPERDRVYGYTF.

This clonotype has more than one count but fewer than ten. This chain links TRBV7-8 with TRBJ2-4; 11 bases line up with TRBD2. The closer fit of TRBJ2-7 to the DNA end suggests the J call may be wrong. The germline gives CDR1 SGHVS, CDR2 FQNEAQ. There are 15 residues in the CDR3. The CDR3 DNA follows: TGTGCCAGCAGATTGACTAGCGGGGCCGTCTACGAGCAGTACTTC. Its translation is CASRLTSGAVYEQYF.

This chain joins TRBV2 and TRBJ2-1; 8 nucleotides line up with TRBD2. CDR1 SNHLY and CDR2 FYNNEI come from the germline V gene. V dropped 6 bases and J dropped 10; count of bases not matched to a gene: 14. This CDR3 is 15 amino acids long. CDR3 region: CASSAGTSGLREQFF. The CDR3 DNA sequence: TGTGCCAGCAGCGCCGGGACTAGTGGTCTTCGGGAGCAGTTCTTC.